The T cell receptor (beta chain) described here comes from a study of early T cells in non-severe SARS-CoV-2 infection. At the level of the study: Sequencing input comprised bulk RNA from unsorted whole blood; chain pairing was not available.

General study points: VDJdb-based matching was biased toward anti-spike CD8 responses and missed private and CD4 specificities.

By frequency in the sample, this clonotype is medium-sized (0.01 to 0.1%). The antigen remains undetermined. Molecules of cDNA were individually given unique molecular identifiers that were attached to them. TCRdb fed the 5' RACE reads into MiXCR, producing one record per CDR3 protein. The profile shows tens of thousands of distinct CDR3 sequences, about 4.5% of them singletons. From germline, CDR1 is SNHLY and CDR2 FYNNEI. The CDR3 is 15 amino acids. Trimming took 4 bases from V and 6 from J; bases not matched to a gene: 5. The sample was whole blood. The chain employs TRBV2 and TRBJ2-3; 12 nucleotides line up with TRBD2. This clonotype originated in an adult who was a healthcare worker with PCR-confirmed SARS-CoV-2 infection or an uninfected control (not recorded which). The CDR3: CASSAGLAGYDTQYF. The CDR3 DNA is TGTGCCAGCAGTGCGGGACTAGCGGGTTATGATACGCAGTATTTT.